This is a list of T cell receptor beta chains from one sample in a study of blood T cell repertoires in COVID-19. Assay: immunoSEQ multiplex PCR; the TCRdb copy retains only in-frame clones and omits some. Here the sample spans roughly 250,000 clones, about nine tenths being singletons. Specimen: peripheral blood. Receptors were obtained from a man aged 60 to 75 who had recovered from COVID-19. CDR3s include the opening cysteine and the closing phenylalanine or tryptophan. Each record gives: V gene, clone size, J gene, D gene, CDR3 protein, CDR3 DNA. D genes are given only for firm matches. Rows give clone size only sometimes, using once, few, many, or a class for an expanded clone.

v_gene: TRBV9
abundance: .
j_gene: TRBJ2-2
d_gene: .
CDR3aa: CASSVGLKNTGELFF
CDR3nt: TGTGCCAGCAGCGTAGGGCTCAAGAACACCGGGGAGCTGTTTTTT

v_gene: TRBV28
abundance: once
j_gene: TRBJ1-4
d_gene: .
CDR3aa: CASSSPGNEKLFF
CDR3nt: TGTGCCAGCAGTTCGCCGGGGAATGAAAAACTGTTTTTT

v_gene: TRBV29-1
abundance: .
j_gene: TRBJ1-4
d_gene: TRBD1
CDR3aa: CSVEVWDRGNEKLFF
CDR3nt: TGCAGCGTTGAGGTCTGGGACAGGGGAAATGAAAAACTGTTTTTT

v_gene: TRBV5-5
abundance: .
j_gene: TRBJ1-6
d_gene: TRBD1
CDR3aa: CASSLKKGAAQSSYNSPLHF
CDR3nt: TGTGCCAGCAGCTTGAAAAAGGGGGCGGCCCAGAGCTCCTATAATTCACCCCTCCACTTT

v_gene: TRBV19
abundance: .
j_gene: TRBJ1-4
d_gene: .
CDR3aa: CASSNRGSSEKLFF
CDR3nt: TGTGCCAGTAGTAACCGCGGGTCATCCGAAAAACTGTTTTTT

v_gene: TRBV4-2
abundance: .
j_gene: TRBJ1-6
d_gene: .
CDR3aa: CASSQERETSPLHF
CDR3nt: TGTGCCAGCAGCCAAGAGAGGGAAACTTCACCCCTCCACTTT

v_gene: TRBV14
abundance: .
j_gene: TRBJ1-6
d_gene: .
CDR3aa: CASSPGTLNNSPLHF
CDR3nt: TGTGCCAGCAGCCCCGGGACACTAAATAATTCACCCCTCCACTTT

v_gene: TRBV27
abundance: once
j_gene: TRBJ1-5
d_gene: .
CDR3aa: CASSLIGLREPQHF
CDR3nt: TGTGCCAGCAGTTTAATCGGACTCCGGGAGCCCCAGCATTTT

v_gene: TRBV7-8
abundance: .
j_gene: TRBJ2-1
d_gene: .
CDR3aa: CASSLLTAYNEQFF
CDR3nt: TGTGCCAGCAGCTTATTGACAGCCTACAATGAGCAGTTCTTC

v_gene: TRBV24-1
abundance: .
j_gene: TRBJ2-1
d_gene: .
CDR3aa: CATSDIGGAGNEQFF
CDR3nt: TGTGCCACCAGTGATATAGGGGGCGCGGGGAATGAGCAGTTCTTC

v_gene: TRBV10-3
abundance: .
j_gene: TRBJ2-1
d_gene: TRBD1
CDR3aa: CAISEGPGGEQFF
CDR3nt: TGTGCCATCAGTGAAGGGCCAGGGGGTGAGCAGTTCTTC

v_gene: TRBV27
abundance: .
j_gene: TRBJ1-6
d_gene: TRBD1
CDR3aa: CASSFGTGRSPLHF
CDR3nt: TGTGCCAGCAGTTTTGGGACAGGGAGGTCACCCCTCCACTTT

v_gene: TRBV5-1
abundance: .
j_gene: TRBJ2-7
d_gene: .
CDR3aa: CASSPRTDYEQYF
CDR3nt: TGCGCCAGCAGCCCACGGACAGACTACGAGCAGTACTTC

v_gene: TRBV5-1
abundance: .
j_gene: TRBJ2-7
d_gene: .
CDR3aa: CASRGTALAYEQYF
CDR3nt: TGCGCCAGCCGGGGGACAGCACTAGCCTACGAGCAGTACTTC

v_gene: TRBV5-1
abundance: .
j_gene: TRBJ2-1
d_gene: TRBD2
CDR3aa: CASSLGSGDPNEQFF
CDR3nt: TGCGCCAGCAGCTTGGGGAGCGGGGACCCCAATGAGCAGTTCTTC

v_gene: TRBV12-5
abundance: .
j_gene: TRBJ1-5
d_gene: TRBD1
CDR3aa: CASAHPGQSNQPQHF
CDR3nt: TGTGCTAGTGCCCATCCGGGACAGAGCAATCAGCCCCAGCATTTT

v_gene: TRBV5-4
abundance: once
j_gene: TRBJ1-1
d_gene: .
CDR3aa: CASSFGAGMGEAFF
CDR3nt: TGTGCCAGCAGCTTTGGGGCGGGGATGGGTGAAGCTTTCTTT

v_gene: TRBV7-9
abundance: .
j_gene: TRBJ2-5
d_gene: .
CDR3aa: CASSRSDWETQYF
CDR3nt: TGTGCCAGCAGCCGTTCTGACTGGGAGACCCAGTACTTC

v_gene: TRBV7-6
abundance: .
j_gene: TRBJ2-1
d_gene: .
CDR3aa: CASSLALANEQFF
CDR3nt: TGTGCCAGCAGCTTAGCGCTGGCCAATGAGCAGTTCTTC

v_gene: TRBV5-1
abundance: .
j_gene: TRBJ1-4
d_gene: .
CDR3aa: CASSLGTSGELFF
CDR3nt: TGCGCCAGCAGCTTGGGGACATCGGGGGAACTGTTTTTT

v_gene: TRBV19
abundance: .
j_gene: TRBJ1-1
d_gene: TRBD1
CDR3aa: CASSETGRRNTEAFF
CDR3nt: TGTGCCAGTAGTGAGACAGGGCGGCGGAACACTGAAGCTTTCTTT

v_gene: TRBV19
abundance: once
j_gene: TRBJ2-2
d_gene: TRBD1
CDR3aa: CASKLGTVGTGELFF
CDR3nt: TGTGCCAGTAAGTTGGGGACAGTCGGCACCGGGGAGCTGTTTTTT

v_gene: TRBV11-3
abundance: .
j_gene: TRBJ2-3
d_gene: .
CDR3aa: CASSLEGASTDTQYF
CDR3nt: TGTGCCAGCAGCTTAGAGGGAGCTAGCACAGATACGCAGTATTTT

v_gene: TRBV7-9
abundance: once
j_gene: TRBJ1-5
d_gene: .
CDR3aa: CASSSGGNQPQHF
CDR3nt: TGTGCCAGCAGCTCAGGGGGCAATCAGCCCCAGCATTTT

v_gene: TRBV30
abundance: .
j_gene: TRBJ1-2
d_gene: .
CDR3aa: CAWSPSTGGYGYTF
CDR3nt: TGTGCCTGGAGTCCCTCGACGGGGGGCTATGGCTACACCTTC

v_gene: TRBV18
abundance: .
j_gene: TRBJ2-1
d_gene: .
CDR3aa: CASSPARGGNEQFF
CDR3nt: TGTGCCAGCTCACCTGCAAGGGGCGGCAATGAGCAGTTCTTC

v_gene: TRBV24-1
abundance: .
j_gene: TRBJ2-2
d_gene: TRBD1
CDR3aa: CATSAARGTAEAGELFF
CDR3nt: TGTGCCACCAGTGCCGCCCGAGGGACAGCGGAGGCCGGGGAGCTGTTTTTT

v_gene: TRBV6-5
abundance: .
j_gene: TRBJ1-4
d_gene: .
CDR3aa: CASSKLATNEKLFF
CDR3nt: TGTGCCAGCAGTAAACTTGCAACTAATGAAAAACTGTTTTTT

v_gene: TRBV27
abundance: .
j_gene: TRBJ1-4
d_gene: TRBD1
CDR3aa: CASSTPGTGEEKLFF
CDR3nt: TGTGCCAGCAGCACACCTGGGACAGGGGAGGAAAAACTGTTTTTT

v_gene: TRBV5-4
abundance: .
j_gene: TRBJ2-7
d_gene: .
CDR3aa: CASRAGIAVGEQYF
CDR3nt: TGTGCCAGCAGGGCCGGGATCGCGGTGGGAGAGCAGTACTTC

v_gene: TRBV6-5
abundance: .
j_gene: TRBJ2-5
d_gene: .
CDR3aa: CASGRDRWLVETQYF
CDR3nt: TGTGCCAGCGGGCGAGACAGGTGGCTGGTGGAGACCCAGTACTTC

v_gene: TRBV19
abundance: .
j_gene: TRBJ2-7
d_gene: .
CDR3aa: CASSPKGIQGYEQYF
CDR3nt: TGTGCCAGTAGTCCGAAGGGGATACAGGGCTACGAGCAGTACTTC

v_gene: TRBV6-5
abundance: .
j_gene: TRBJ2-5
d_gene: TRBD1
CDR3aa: CASSIQGQETQYF
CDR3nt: TGTGCCAGCAGTATACAGGGGCAAGAGACCCAGTACTTC

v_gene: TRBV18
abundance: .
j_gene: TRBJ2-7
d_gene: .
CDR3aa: CASSPAWLSYEQYF
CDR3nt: TGTGCCAGCTCACCTGCATGGCTCTCCTACGAGCAGTACTTC

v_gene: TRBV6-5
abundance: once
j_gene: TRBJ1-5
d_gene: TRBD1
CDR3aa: CASSYYRGSNQPQHF
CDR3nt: TGTGCCAGCAGTTACTACAGGGGGAGCAATCAGCCCCAGCATTTT

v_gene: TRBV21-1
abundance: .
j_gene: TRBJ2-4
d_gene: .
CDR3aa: CASSKTLIHVHIQYF
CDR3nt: TGTGCCAGCAGCAAAACCCTTATACATGTGCACATTCAGTACTTC

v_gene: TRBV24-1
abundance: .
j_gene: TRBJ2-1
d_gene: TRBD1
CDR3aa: CATSRDRVFNEQFF
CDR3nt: TGTGCCACCAGCCGGGACAGGGTCTTCAATGAGCAGTTCTTC

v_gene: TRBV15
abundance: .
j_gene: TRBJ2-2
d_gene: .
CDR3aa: CATSRDTSTGELFF
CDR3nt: TGTGCCACCAGCAGGGACACGTCCACCGGGGAGCTGTTTTTT

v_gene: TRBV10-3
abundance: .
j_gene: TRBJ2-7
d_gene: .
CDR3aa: CAISEPRSTLYGQYF
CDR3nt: TGTGCCATCAGTGAACCTAGGTCTACCTTATACGGGCAGTACTTC

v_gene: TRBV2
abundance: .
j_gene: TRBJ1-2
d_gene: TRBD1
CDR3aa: CASRGTAHGYTF
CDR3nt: TGTGCCAGCAGAGGGACAGCTCATGGCTACACCTTC

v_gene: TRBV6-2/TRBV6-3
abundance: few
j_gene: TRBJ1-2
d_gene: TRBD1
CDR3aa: CASSRSRGRNYGYTF
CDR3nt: TGTGCCAGCAGCCGGAGCAGGGGGCGGAACTATGGCTACACCTTC